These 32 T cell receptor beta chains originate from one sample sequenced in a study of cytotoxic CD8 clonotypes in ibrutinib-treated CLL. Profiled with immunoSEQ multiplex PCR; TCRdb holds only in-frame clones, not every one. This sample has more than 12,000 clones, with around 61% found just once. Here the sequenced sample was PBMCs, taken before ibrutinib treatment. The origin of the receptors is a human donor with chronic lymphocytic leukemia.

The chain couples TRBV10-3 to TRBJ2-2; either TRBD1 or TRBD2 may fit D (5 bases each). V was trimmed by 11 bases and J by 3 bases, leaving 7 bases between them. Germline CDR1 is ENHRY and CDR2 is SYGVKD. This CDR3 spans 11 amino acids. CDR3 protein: CAVGDTGELFF. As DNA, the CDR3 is TGTGCCGTGGGGGACACCGGGGAGCTGTTTTTT.

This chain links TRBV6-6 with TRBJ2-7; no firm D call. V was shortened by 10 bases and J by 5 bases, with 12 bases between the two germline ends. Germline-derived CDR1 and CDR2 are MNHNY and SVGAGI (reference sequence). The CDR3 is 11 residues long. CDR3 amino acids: CATAVPHEQYV. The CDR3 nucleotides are TGTGCCACGGCGGTTCCGCACGAGCAGTACGTC.

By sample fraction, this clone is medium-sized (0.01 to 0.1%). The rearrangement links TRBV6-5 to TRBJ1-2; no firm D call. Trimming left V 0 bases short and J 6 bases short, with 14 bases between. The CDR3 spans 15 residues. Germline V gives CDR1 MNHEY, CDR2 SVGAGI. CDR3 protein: CASSYSGRIEHGYTF. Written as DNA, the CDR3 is TGTGCCAGCAGTTACTCCGGCAGGATAGAGCATGGCTACACCTTC.

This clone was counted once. CDR3 residues: CASSLGSTGYEQYF. The CDR3 DNA follows: TGTGCCAGCAGCTTAGGTTCGACAGGCTACGAGCAGTACTTC. V and J are TRBV11-3 and TRBJ2-7; possible D gene TRBD1, 6 bases. The CDR3 loop spans 14 amino acids. Trimming removed 1 base at V and 3 bases at J, with 10 bases between. Germline V CDR1 and CDR2: SGHNT, YENEEA.

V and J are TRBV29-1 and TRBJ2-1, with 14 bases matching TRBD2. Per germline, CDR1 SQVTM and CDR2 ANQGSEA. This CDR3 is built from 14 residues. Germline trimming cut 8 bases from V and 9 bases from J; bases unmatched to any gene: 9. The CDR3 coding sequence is TGCAGCACCGGGACTAGCGGGAGTGTGGGTGAGCAGTTCTTC. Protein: CSTGTSGSVGEQFF.

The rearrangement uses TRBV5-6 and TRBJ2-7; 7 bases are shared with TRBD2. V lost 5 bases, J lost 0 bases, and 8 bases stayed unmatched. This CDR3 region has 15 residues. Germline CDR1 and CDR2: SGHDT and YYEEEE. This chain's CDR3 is CASRGRTSDSYEQYV. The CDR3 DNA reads TGTGCCAGCAGGGGGAGAACTAGCGACTCCTACGAGCAGTACGTC.

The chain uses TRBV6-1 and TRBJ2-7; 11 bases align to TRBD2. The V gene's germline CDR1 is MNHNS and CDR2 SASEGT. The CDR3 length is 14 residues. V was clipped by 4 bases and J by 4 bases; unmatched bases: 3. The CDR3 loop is CASSVTSGSYEQYF. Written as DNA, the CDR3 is TGTGCCAGCAGTGTTACTAGCGGGAGTTACGAGCAGTACTTC.

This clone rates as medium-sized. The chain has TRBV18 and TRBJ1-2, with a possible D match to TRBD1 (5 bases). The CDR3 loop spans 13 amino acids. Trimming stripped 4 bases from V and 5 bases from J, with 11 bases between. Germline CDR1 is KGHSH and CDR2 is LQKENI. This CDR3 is CASSHMGVYGYTF. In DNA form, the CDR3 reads TGTGCCAGCTCACACATGGGGGTTTATGGCTACACCTTC. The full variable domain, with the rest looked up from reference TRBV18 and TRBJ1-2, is NAGVMQNPRHLVRRRGQEARLRCSPMKGHSHVYWYRQLPEEGLKFMVYLQKENIIDESGMPKERFSAEFPKEGPSILRIQQVVRGDSAAYFCASSHMGVYGYTFGSGTRLTVV.

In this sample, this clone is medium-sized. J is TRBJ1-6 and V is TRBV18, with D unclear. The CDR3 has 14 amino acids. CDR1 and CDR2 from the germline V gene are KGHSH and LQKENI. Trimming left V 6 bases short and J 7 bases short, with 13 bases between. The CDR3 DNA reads TGTGCCAGCTCCGACGAAAGTAACAATTCACCCCTCCACTTT. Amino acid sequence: CASSDESNNSPLHF.

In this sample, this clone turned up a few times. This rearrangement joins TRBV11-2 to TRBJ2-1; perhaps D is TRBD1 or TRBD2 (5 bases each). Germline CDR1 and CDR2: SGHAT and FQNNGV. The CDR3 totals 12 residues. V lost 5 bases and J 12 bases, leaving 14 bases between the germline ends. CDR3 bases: TGTGCCAGCAGCCTTGGGACGTGGGGGCAGTTCTTC. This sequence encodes CASSLGTWGQFF.

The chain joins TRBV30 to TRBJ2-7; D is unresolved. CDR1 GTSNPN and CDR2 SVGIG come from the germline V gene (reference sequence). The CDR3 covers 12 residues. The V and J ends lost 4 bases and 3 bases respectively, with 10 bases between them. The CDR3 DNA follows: TGTGCCTGGATGCCAGTTAGCTACGAGCAGTACTTC. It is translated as CAWMPVSYEQYF.

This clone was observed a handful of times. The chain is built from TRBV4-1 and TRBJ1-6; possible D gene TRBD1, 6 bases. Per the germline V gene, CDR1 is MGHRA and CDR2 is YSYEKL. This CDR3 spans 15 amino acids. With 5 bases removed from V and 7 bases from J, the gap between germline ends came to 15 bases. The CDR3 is CASSYSGVGNSPLHF. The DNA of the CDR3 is TGCGCCAGCAGCTATTCAGGGGTGGGAAATTCACCCCTCCACTTT.

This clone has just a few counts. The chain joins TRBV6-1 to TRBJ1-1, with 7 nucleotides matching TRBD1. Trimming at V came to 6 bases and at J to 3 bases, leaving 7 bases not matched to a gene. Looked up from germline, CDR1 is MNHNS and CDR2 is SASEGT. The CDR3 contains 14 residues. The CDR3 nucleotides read TGTGCCAGCAGCGAAACAGGGGTGGACACTGAAGCTTTCTTT. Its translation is CASSETGVDTEAFF.

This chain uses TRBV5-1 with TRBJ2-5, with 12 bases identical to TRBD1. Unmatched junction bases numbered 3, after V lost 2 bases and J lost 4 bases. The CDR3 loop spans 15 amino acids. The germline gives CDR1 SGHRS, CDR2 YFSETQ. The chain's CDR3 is CASSFGDRGPETQYF. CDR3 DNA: TGCGCCAGCAGCTTCGGGGACAGGGGGCCAGAGACCCAGTACTTC. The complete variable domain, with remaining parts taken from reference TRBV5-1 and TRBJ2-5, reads KAGVTQTPRYLIKTRGQQVTLSCSPISGHRSVSWYQQTPGQGLQFLFEYFSETQRNKGNFPGRFSGRQFSNSRSEMNVSTLELGDSALYLCASSFGDRGPETQYFGPGTRLLVL.

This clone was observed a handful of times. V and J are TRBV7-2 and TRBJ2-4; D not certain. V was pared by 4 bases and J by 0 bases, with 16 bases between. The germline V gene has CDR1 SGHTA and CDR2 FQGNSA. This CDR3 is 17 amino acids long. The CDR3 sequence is CASSWWTQALAKNIQYF. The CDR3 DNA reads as TGTGCCAGCAGCTGGTGGACGCAGGCGCTAGCCAAAAACATTCAGTACTTC. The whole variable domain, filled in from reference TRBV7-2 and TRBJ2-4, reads GAGVSQSPSNKVTEKGKDVELRCDPISGHTALYWYRQSLGQGLEFLIYFQGNSAPDKSGLPSDRFSAERTGGSVSTLTIQRTQQEDSAVYLCASSWWTQALAKNIQYFGAGTRLSVL.

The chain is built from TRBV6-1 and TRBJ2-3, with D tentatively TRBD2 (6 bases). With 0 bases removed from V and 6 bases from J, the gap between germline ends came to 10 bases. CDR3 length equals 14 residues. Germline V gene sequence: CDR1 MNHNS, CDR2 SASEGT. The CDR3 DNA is TGTGCCAGCAGTGAAGCGGGACTCCGGGATACGCAGTATTTT. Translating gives CASSEAGLRDTQYF.

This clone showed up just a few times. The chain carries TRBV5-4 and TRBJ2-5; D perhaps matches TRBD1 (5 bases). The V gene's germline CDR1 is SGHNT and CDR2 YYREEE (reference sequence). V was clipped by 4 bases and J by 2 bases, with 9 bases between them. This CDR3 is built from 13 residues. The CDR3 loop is CASSIRQQETQYF. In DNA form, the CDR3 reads TGTGCCAGCAGCATCCGACAGCAAGAGACCCAGTACTTC.

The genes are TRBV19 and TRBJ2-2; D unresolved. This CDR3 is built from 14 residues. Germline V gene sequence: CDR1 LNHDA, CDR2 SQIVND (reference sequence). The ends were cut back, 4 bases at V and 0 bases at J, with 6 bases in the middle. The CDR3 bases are TGTGCCAGTAGTACTTCCACGAACACCGGGGAGCTGTTTTTT. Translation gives CASSTSTNTGELFF.

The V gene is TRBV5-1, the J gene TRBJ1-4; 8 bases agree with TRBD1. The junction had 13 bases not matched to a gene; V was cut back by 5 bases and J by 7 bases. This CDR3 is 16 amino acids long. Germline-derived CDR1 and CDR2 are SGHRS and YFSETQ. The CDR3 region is CASRTGQGFIGEKLFF. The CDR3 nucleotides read TGCGCCAGCAGGACTGGACAGGGATTTATCGGTGAAAAACTGTTTTTT.

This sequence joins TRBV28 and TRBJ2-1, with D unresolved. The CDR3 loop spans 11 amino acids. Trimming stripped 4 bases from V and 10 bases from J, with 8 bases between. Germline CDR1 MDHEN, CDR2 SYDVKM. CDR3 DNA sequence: TGTGCCAGCAGTTCGGGTTGGGAGCAGTTCTTC. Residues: CASSSGWEQFF.

CDR3 sequence reads: CASSFGQGPYYGYTF. As DNA, the CDR3 is TGTGCCAGCAGCTTCGGGCAGGGGCCTTACTATGGCTACACCTTC. The chain employs TRBV5-8 and TRBJ1-2; tentatively, D is TRBD1 (6 bases). The germline CDR1 and CDR2 sequences are SGHTS and YDEGEE. This CDR3 comprises 15 residues. V was trimmed by 2 bases and J by 3 bases, leaving 14 bases between them.

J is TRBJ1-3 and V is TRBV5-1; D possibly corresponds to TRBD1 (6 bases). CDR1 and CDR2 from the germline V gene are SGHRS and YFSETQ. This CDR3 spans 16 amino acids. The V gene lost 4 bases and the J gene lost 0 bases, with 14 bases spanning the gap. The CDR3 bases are TGCGCCAGCAGCCTCGGACAGCCTACCTCTGGAAACACCATATATTTT. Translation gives CASSLGQPTSGNTIYF.

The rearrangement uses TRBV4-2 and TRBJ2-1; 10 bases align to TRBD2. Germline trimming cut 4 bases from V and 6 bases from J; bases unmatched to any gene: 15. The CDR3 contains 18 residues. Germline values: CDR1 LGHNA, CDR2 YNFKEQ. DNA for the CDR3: TGTGCCAGCAGCCGCCAATCTAGCGGGAGAGTTTTTGGCAATGAGCAGTTCTTC. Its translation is CASSRQSSGRVFGNEQFF.

This CDR3 reads CASSQFINNNEQFF. The CDR3 DNA is TGTGCCAGCAGCCAATTCATCAACAACAATGAGCAGTTCTTC. The chain carries TRBV16 and TRBJ2-1; no definite D call. The V gene lost 1 base and the J gene lost 5 bases, with 9 bases spanning the gap. Per germline, CDR1 KGHSY and CDR2 FQNENV. The CDR3 has 14 amino acids.

The CDR3 protein is CASSYSGTTSGGYTF. In DNA, the CDR3 is TGTGCCAGCAGTTACTCTGGGACAACGTCAGGTGGCTACACCTTC. V is TRBV6-5 and J is TRBJ1-2; possible D gene TRBD1, 6 bases. Germline V gene lookup returns CDR1 MNHEY and CDR2 SVGAGI. V was pared by 0 bases and J by 7 bases, with 15 bases between. The CDR3 covers 15 residues.

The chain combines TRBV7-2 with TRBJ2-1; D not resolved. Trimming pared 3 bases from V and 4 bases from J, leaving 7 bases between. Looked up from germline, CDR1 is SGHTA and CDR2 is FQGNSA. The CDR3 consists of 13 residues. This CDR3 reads CASSLGRYNEQFF. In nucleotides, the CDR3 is TGTGCCAGCAGCTTGGGTCGGTACAATGAGCAGTTCTTC.

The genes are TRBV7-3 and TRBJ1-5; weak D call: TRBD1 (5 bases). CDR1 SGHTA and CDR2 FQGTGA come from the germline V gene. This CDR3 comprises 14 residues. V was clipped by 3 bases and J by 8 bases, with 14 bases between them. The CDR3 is CASSFNRFFEPQHF. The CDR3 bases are TGTGCCAGCAGCTTTAACAGGTTTTTTGAGCCCCAGCATTTT. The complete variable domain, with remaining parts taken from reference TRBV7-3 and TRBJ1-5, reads GAGVSQTPSNKVTEKGKYVELRCDPISGHTALYWYRQSLGQGPEFLIYFQGTGAADDSGLPNDRFFAVRPEGSVSTLKIQRTERGDSAVYLCASSFNRFFEPQHFGDGTRLSIL.

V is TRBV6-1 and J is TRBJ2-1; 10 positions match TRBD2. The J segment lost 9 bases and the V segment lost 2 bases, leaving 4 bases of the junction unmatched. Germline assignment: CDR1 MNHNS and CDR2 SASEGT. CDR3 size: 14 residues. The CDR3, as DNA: TGTGCCAGCAGTGAAAGCGGGAGGGGCGGTGAGCAGTTCTTC. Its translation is CASSESGRGGEQFF.

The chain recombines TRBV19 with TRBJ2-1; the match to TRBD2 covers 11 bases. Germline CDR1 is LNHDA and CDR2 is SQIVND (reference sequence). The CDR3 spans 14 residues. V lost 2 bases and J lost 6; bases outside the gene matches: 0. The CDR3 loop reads CASSILAGGNEQFF. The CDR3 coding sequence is TGTGCCAGTAGTATACTAGCGGGAGGCAATGAGCAGTTCTTC. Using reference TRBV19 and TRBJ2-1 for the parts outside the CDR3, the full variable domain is DGGITQSPKYLFRKEGQNVTLSCEQNLNHDAMYWYRQDPGQGLRLIYYSQIVNDFQKGDIAEGYSVSREKKESFPLTVTSAQKNPTAFYLCASSILAGGNEQFFGPGTRLTVL.

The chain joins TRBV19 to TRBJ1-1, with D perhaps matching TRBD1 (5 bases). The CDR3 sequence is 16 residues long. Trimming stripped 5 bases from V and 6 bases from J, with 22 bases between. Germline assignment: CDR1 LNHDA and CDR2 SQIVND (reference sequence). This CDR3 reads CASSPSVGGKSPEAFF. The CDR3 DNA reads TGTGCCAGTAGTCCCTCCGTGGGGGGTAAGAGCCCTGAAGCTTTCTTT.

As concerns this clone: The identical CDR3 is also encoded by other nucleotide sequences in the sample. The DNA for the CDR3 is TGTGCCAGCTCACCGGGAGCGAACACTGAAGCTTTCTTT. The encoded protein is CASSPGANTEAFF. This chain connects TRBV18 to TRBJ1-1, with D unresolved. Trimming stripped 3 bases from V and 1 base from J, with 6 bases between. The CDR3 is 13 amino acids. Germline V lookup: CDR1 KGHSH, CDR2 LQKENI. The entire variable domain, with the rest obtained from reference TRBV18 and TRBJ1-1, is as follows: NAGVMQNPRHLVRRRGQEARLRCSPMKGHSHVYWYRQLPEEGLKFMVYLQKENIIDESGMPKERFSAEFPKEGPSILRIQQVVRGDSAAYFCASSPGANTEAFFGQGTRLTVV.

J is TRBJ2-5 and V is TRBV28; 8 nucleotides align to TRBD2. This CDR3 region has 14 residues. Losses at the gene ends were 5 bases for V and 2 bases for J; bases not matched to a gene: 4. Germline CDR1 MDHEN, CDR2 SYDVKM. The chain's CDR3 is CASSTAGVQETQYF. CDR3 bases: TGTGCCAGCAGTACAGCGGGGGTACAAGAGACCCAGTACTTC.